What follows describes a single T cell receptor beta chain. What it binds is unknown. Germline CDR1 is MNHEY and CDR2 is SVGAGI. The CDR3 runs to 16 residues. J gave up 3 bases and V 4 bases, and 7 bases lay outside the gene matches. This entry comes from a study of shared clonotypes between healthy human individuals. General study points: Four donors shared approximately 5% of their naive CD4 clonotypes.

Within Nashville, Tennessee resided all donors, each a Caucasian adult. The repertoire was sequenced with immunoSEQ multiplex PCR; TCRdb's copy has only in-frame clones and lacks some. The sample holds nearly 1 million clones, roughly 72% seen once. The clonotype was recovered from a man younger than 30 in good health. The rearrangement joins TRBV6-5 to TRBJ2-2, with TRBD1 identical over 8 bases. The sequenced sample consisted of memory CD4+ T cells sorted from blood. Subset denoted: CD45RA-negative fraction. CDR3 sequence: CASSSRTGKYTGELFF. As DNA, the CDR3 is TGTGCCAGCAGTTCGAGGACAGGGAAATACACCGGGGAGCTGTTTTTT.